This T cell receptor beta chain appears in the sequencing data of a study of T cell changes during pregnancy in multiple sclerosis. Assay used: immunoSEQ multiplex PCR; TCRdb lists only in-frame clones, some missing. The profile shows around 49,000 clones, around 90% of them singletons. The CDR3 spans 14 residues. Trimming left V 2 bases short and J 2 bases short, with 9 bases between. The V gene's germline CDR1 is LGHNA and CDR2 YSLEER. The sequence was collected from a female donor in good health, enrolled as a control in a pregnancy study. Sequences were derived from peripheral blood, sampled after pregnancy. The rearrangement uses TRBV4-3 and TRBJ1-1; D is possibly TRBD1 (6 bases). CDR3 nucleotide sequence: TGCGCCAGCAGCCAATCACAGGGAAACACTGAAGCTTTCTTT. Amino acids: CASSQSQGNTEAFF.